The following is a T cell receptor beta chain sequence with its context. Patients from Seattle were sampled longitudinally, starting during active infection. This sample was included in a study of blood T cell repertoires in COVID-19. Study context: The study drew acute and convalescent COVID-19 samples from the United States, Italy and Spain. The cDNA or gDNA used as material had been derived from T cells, B-cell-depleted T cells, or PBMCs.

Original data processing: Researchers report that nucleated cell counts were estimated from reference gene primer amplification. TCRdb's copy holds only in-frame clones and misses some; the assay was immunoSEQ multiplex PCR. The V and J calls and clone size were taken over from that table, and D and trimming were inferred from the DNA. The repertoire holds some 240,000 clones, with around 91% as singletons. Sequencing input: peripheral blood. This sequence originates from a woman aged 60 to 75 with COVID-19, enrolled during active disease.

CDR3 residues: CASTPGGGRTEAFF. Here the CDR3 DNA reads TGTGCCAGCACCCCGGGAGGGGGACGGACTGAAGCTTTCTTT. The rearrangement joins TRBV6-2 or TRBV6-3 to TRBJ1-1, with D maybe TRBD1 (6 bases). Trimming stripped 7 bases from V and 5 bases from J, with 17 bases between. The CDR3 extends over 14 amino acids. Germline lookup yields CDR1 MNHEY and CDR2 SVGEGT.